Listed here are 11 T cell receptor beta chains from one sample, sequenced in a study of cytomegalovirus exposure and HLA in healthy donors. TCRdb's table, derived via immunoSEQ multiplex PCR, lists solely in-frame clones and lacks some. This table has under 250,000 clones, over 80% appearing once. The sequenced sample was PBMCs. These receptors all come from a woman younger than 30 in good health and CMV-seronegative.

This chain joins TRBV6-1 and TRBJ2-7, with D perhaps TRBD2 (7 bases). V lost 7 bases and J lost 2, with 18 bases in between. The CDR3 runs to 15 residues. Germline V gene sequence: CDR1 MNHNS, CDR2 SASEGT. The chain's CDR3 is CASTGGMTGAYEQYF. Written as DNA, the CDR3 is TGTGCCAGCACCGGGGGGATGACAGGAGCCTACGAGCAGTACTTC.

This chain uses TRBV15 with TRBJ2-2; no clear D gene. The CDR3 sequence is 15 residues long. Trimming removed 0 bases at V and 0 bases at J, with 5 bases between. Germline V CDR1 and CDR2: LNHNV, YYDKDF (reference sequence). The CDR3 sequence is CATSRDGANTGELFF. As DNA, the CDR3 is TGTGCCACCAGCAGAGATGGCGCGAACACCGGGGAGCTGTTTTTT.

The gene calls are TRBV6-6 and TRBJ1-1; D is perhaps TRBD1 (5 bases). From germline, CDR1 is MNHNY and CDR2 SVGAGI (reference sequence). The V end lost 2 bases, the J end lost 5 bases, and 18 bases lay between the germline ends. There are 16 residues in the CDR3. The CDR3 loop is CASSYPRGRGGTEAFF. Written as DNA, the CDR3 is TGTGCCAGCAGTTACCCGAGGGGACGGGGAGGGACTGAAGCTTTCTTT.

This chain uses TRBV30 with TRBJ1-2; unclear D gene. V was pared by 0 bases and J by 2 bases, with 10 bases between. CDR3 size: 14 residues. CDR1 and CDR2 from the germline V gene are GTSNPN and SVGIG (reference sequence). In nucleotides, the CDR3 is TGTGCCTGGAGTGTAAGAGCCGCAAACTATGGCTACACCTTC. Amino acids: CAWSVRAANYGYTF.

The CDR3 DNA sequence: TGCACCAGCAGGACCGGGGGGGCGATAGAGACCCAGTACTTC. It translates to CTSRTGGAIETQYF. The rearrangement links TRBV1 to TRBJ2-5; the D call of TRBD2 is as the table states it, not checked on the DNA. TRBV1 is given as a pseudogene. The CDR3 sequence is 14 residues long.

This clone was detected only a few times. The gene calls are TRBV6-1 and TRBJ1-6; tentative D call: TRBD1 (6 bases). Trimming pared 7 bases from V and 10 bases from J, leaving 20 bases between. The CDR3 covers 15 residues. Germline lookup yields CDR1 MNHNS and CDR2 SASEGT. As DNA, the CDR3 is TGTGCCAGCATATTAGACGGGGGCGCATGGTCACCCCTCCACTTT. Translating it yields CASILDGGAWSPLHF.

The chain is built from TRBV5-1 and TRBJ2-1, with 7 bases identical to TRBD2. This CDR3 is built from 15 residues. Germline V gene data show CDR1 as SGHRS and CDR2 as YFSETQ. After removal of 1 base from V and 5 bases from J, the junction contained 6 bases not matched to a gene. CDR3 coding DNA: TGCGCCAGCAGCTTGCCTGGGCTAGCGGACAATGAGCAGTTCTTC. Its protein is CASSLPGLADNEQFF.

A single count supports this clone. A much larger clonotype is one base distant, so this may be a read error. The CDR3: CASSLDRGRGDTQYF. The CDR3 DNA reads as TGTGCCAGCAGCTTGGACAGGGGAAGAGGAGATACGCAGTATTTT. V gene TRBV5-6 combines with J gene TRBJ2-3; TRBD1 matches 7 bases. The CDR3 spans 15 residues. Germline V lookup: CDR1 SGHDT, CDR2 YYEEEE. The V gene end was trimmed by 0 bases and the J gene end by 5 bases; junction bases not matched to a gene: 6.

This clone was observed a handful of times. This chain uses TRBV19 with TRBJ1-1; D is uncertain. Germline assignment: CDR1 LNHDA and CDR2 SQIVND (reference sequence). Between the trimmed V and J ends, which lost 8 bases and 5 bases, there was a span of 15 bases. The CDR3 extends over 13 amino acids. CDR3 DNA: TGTGCCAGTCGCCTGGCGGGGAAAACTGAAGCTTTCTTT. It specifies CASRLAGKTEAFF.

This sequence joins TRBV19 and TRBJ2-6, with TRBD2 matching 7 bases. Germline assignment: CDR1 LNHDA and CDR2 SQIVND (reference sequence). The junction had 7 bases not matched to a gene; V was cut back by 2 bases and J by 0 bases. This CDR3 has 18 amino acids. CDR3 sequence reads: CASSIRTGGSSGANVLTF. The CDR3 nucleotides read TGTGCCAGTAGTATAAGAACCGGGGGGAGCTCTGGGGCCAACGTCCTGACTTTC. Drawing the rest from reference TRBV19 and TRBJ2-6, the complete variable domain is DGGITQSPKYLFRKEGQNVTLSCEQNLNHDAMYWYRQDPGQGLRLIYYSQIVNDFQKGDIAEGYSVSREKKESFPLTVTSAQKNPTAFYLCASSIRTGGSSGANVLTFGAGSRLTVL.

The J gene is TRBJ2-7, the V gene TRBV10-3, with TRBD1 matching 9 bases. J gave up 1 base and V 0 bases, and 1 base lay outside the gene matches. The CDR3 is 15 amino acids. The germline CDR1 and CDR2 sequences are ENHRY and SYGVKD. The CDR3 bases are TGTGCCATCAGTGAGTCCGGGACAGGGTCCTACGAGCAGTACTTC. Amino acids: CAISESGTGSYEQYF.